Listed below are T cell receptor beta chains from one sample, sequenced in a study of cytomegalovirus exposure and HLA in healthy donors. The data were produced by immunoSEQ multiplex PCR, yet TCRdb's version contains in-frame clones alone and is incomplete. The sample yields about 140,000 clones, 60% to 80% seen once. Sequenced input: PBMCs. The source of these receptors is a man in his thirties or forties in good health and CMV-seronegative. CDR3s include the opening cysteine and the closing phenylalanine or tryptophan. A D gene is named only where the DNA matches it firmly. Expanded clones get a size class; other rows say once, few or many, or leave the size out.

V gene: TRBV9
clone size: NA
J gene: TRBJ2-1
D gene: TRBD2
CDR3 protein: CASSVAPLAGGMDEQFF
CDR3 DNA: TGTGCCAGCAGCGTAGCCCCTCTAGCGGGAGGGATGGATGAGCAGTTCTTC

V gene: TRBV7-9
clone size: NA
J gene: TRBJ1-5
D gene: TRBD1
CDR3 protein: CASSPGQGPIPQHF
CDR3 DNA: TGTGCCAGCAGTCCGGGACAGGGTCCGATCCCCCAGCATTTT

V gene: TRBV27
clone size: NA
J gene: TRBJ2-3
D gene: TRBD1
CDR3 protein: CAKTQGTDTQYF
CDR3 DNA: TGTGCCAAGACACAGGGGACAGATACGCAGTATTTT

V gene: TRBV7-8
clone size: NA
J gene: TRBJ2-7
D gene: TRBD2
CDR3 protein: CASSFGASGTTYEQYF
CDR3 DNA: TGTGCCAGCAGCTTCGGGGCTAGCGGGACTACCTACGAGCAGTACTTC

V gene: TRBV7-9
clone size: NA
J gene: TRBJ1-2
D gene: TRBD1
CDR3 protein: CASSLGQGAAGYTF
CDR3 DNA: TGTGCCAGCAGCTTGGGGCAGGGGGCGGCCGGCTACACCTTC

V gene: TRBV6-5
clone size: NA
J gene: TRBJ2-3
D gene: TRBD2
CDR3 protein: CASSYYTSGSTDTQYF
CDR3 DNA: TGTGCCAGCAGTTACTACACTAGCGGGAGTACAGATACGCAGTATTTT

V gene: TRBV7-6
clone size: NA
J gene: TRBJ2-7
D gene: TRBD2
CDR3 protein: CASSAGAGEYEQYF
CDR3 DNA: TGTGCCAGCAGCGCAGGAGCGGGAGAATACGAGCAGTACTTC

V gene: TRBV10-1
clone size: few
J gene: TRBJ2-7
D gene: NA
CDR3 protein: CASSEGPGGYEQYF
CDR3 DNA: TGCGCCAGCAGTGAAGGCCCGGGTGGCTACGAGCAGTACTTC

V gene: TRBV7-6
clone size: NA
J gene: TRBJ2-7
D gene: NA
CDR3 protein: CASSAYYRVASYEQYF
CDR3 DNA: TGTGCCAGCAGCGCCTACTACAGGGTTGCGTCCTACGAGCAGTACTTC

V gene: TRBV5-4
clone size: NA
J gene: TRBJ2-3
D gene: TRBD2
CDR3 protein: CASSSTSGRTDTQYF
CDR3 DNA: TGTGCCAGCAGCTCGACTAGCGGGAGAACAGATACGCAGTATTTT

V gene: TRBV7-2
clone size: once
J gene: TRBJ2-1
D gene: NA
CDR3 protein: CASSLVGLYNEQFF
CDR3 DNA: TGTGCCAGCAGCTTAGTGGGACTTTACAATGAGCAGTTCTTC

V gene: TRBV11-2
clone size: NA
J gene: TRBJ2-4
D gene: TRBD2
CDR3 protein: CASSLAPPGSGIGENIQYF
CDR3 DNA: TGTGCCAGCAGCTTAGCCCCCCCGGGTAGCGGGATCGGCGAGAACATTCAGTACTTC

V gene: TRBV7-9
clone size: NA
J gene: TRBJ1-2
D gene: TRBD1
CDR3 protein: CASSLGPGQGRNYGYTF
CDR3 DNA: TGTGCCAGCAGCTTAGGTCCCGGACAGGGGCGTAACTATGGCTACACCTTC

V gene: TRBV19
clone size: NA
J gene: TRBJ2-7
D gene: NA
CDR3 protein: CASSIGFSEQYF
CDR3 DNA: TGTGCCAGTAGTATCGGGTTCTCCGAGCAGTACTTC

V gene: TRBV6-1
clone size: NA
J gene: TRBJ1-2
D gene: NA
CDR3 protein: CASSEQGHRLKRDGYTF
CDR3 DNA: TGTGCCAGCAGTGAACAGGGACACCGGTTGAAGCGCGATGGCTACACCTTC

V gene: TRBV18
clone size: NA
J gene: TRBJ2-7
D gene: NA
CDR3 protein: CASSPPSSTEQYF
CDR3 DNA: TGTGCCAGCTCACCACCGTCTAGCACCGAGCAGTACTTC

V gene: TRBV5-6
clone size: NA
J gene: TRBJ2-7
D gene: TRBD1
CDR3 protein: CASSFSTGAYEQYF
CDR3 DNA: TGTGCCAGCAGCTTTAGTACAGGGGCCTACGAGCAGTACTTC

V gene: TRBV6-6
clone size: few
J gene: TRBJ2-2
D gene: NA
CDR3 protein: CASSPVLKRGELFF
CDR3 DNA: TGTGCCAGCAGTCCGGTTTTAAAGCGTGGGGAGCTGTTTTTT

V gene: TRBV30
clone size: NA
J gene: TRBJ1-2
D gene: TRBD1
CDR3 protein: CAWSENRGTGYTF
CDR3 DNA: TGTGCCTGGAGTGAAAACAGGGGAACTGGCTACACCTTC

V gene: TRBV28
clone size: NA
J gene: TRBJ1-5
D gene: TRBD1
CDR3 protein: CASGQDLSNQPQHF
CDR3 DNA: TGTGCCAGCGGACAGGACCTGAGCAATCAGCCCCAGCATTTT

V gene: TRBV15
clone size: few
J gene: TRBJ2-7
D gene: TRBD1
CDR3 protein: CATSGWGQSYEQYF
CDR3 DNA: TGTGCCACCAGTGGTTGGGGACAGTCCTACGAGCAGTACTTC

V gene: TRBV25-1
clone size: NA
J gene: TRBJ2-5
D gene: TRBD1
CDR3 protein: CASSEPDRVETQYF
CDR3 DNA: TGTGCCAGCAGTGAACCGGACAGGGTGGAGACCCAGTACTTC

V gene: TRBV29-1
clone size: NA
J gene: TRBJ2-7
D gene: NA
CDR3 protein: CSVEDHPGVLHF
CDR3 DNA: TGCAGCGTTGAAGACCACCCCGGGGTTCTGCACTTC

V gene: TRBV5-4
clone size: NA
J gene: TRBJ2-5
D gene: TRBD1
CDR3 protein: CASTGRGQETQYF
CDR3 DNA: TGTGCCAGCACAGGCAGGGGGCAAGAGACCCAGTACTTC

V gene: TRBV5-1
clone size: NA
J gene: TRBJ2-7
D gene: TRBD2
CDR3 protein: CASSTAPGLAGAVQYF
CDR3 DNA: TGCGCCAGCAGCACCGCGCCGGGACTAGCGGGAGCAGTGCAGTACTTC

V gene: TRBV6-5
clone size: NA
J gene: TRBJ1-5
D gene: TRBD1
CDR3 protein: CASSSSPGQANQPQHF
CDR3 DNA: TGTGCCAGCAGTTCCTCACCGGGACAGGCCAATCAGCCCCAGCATTTT

V gene: TRBV21-1
clone size: NA
J gene: TRBJ1-1
D gene: NA
CDR3 protein: CASSRAEPKEAFF
CDR3 DNA: TGTGCCAGCAGCAGGGCCGAGCCAAAAGAAGCTTTCTTT